Listed below are T cell receptor beta chains from one sample, sequenced in a study of blood T cell repertoires in COVID-19. Produced via immunoSEQ multiplex PCR; TCRdb's table is partial and in-frame only. The top ten hold roughly 3.3% of the sample, which has over 200,000 clones, about 86% seen once. The sequenced sample was PBMCs or T cells enriched from blood (not recorded which). These receptors were obtained from a woman aged 45-60 years in a cohort exposed to, infected with or recovered from COVID-19 (not recorded which). The CDR3 runs from the conserved cysteine through the conserved F or W. D genes are given only for firm matches. Not all rows give a size; the values are once, few, many and, for expanded clones, a class.

D: -
V: TRBV4-1
size: -
J: TRBJ2-3
CDR3: CASSQDGRGTQYF
DNA: TGCGCCAGCAGCCAAGACGGGAGAGGGACGCAGTATTTT

D: -
V: TRBV19
size: few
J: TRBJ1-3
CDR3: CATSGAVGNTIYF
DNA: TGTGCCACCTCAGGGGCAGTGGGAAACACCATATATTTT

D: TRBD1
V: TRBV7-2
size: -
J: TRBJ1-4
CDR3: CASSLEGAGGNEKLFF
DNA: TGTGCCAGCAGCTTAGAGGGGGCTGGGGGGAATGAAAAACTGTTTTTT

D: -
V: TRBV12-5
size: -
J: TRBJ1-5
CDR3: CASGLTRQPRFNQPQHF
DNA: TGTGCTAGTGGTTTGACCCGACAGCCAAGGTTCAATCAGCCCCAGCATTTT

D: -
V: TRBV27
size: -
J: TRBJ2-1
CDR3: CASSLSRHSRGGSYNEQFF
DNA: TGTGCCAGCAGTTTATCGCGACATTCTAGAGGGGGCTCCTACAATGAGCAGTTCTTC

D: -
V: TRBV28
size: -
J: TRBJ1-3
CDR3: CASSFGGAGNTIYF
DNA: TGTGCCAGCAGTTTTGGAGGAGCTGGAAACACCATATATTTT

D: -
V: TRBV7-2
size: -
J: TRBJ2-7
CDR3: CASSERQVGEQYF
DNA: TGTGCCAGCAGCGAGAGACAGGTGGGGGAGCAGTACTTC

D: -
V: TRBV7-9
size: once
J: TRBJ2-2
CDR3: CASSFSSLAGELFF
DNA: TGTGCCAGCAGCTTCAGTTCCCTAGCCGGGGAGCTGTTTTTT

D: TRBD1
V: TRBV2
size: -
J: TRBJ1-4
CDR3: CASRFGTGGRVSNEKLFF
DNA: TGTGCCAGCCGGTTCGGGACAGGGGGCCGAGTTTCTAATGAAAAACTGTTTTTT

D: TRBD1
V: TRBV11-1
size: -
J: TRBJ2-5
CDR3: CASSPPGQKETQYF
DNA: TGTGCCAGCAGCCCGCCGGGACAGAAAGAGACCCAGTACTTC

D: -
V: TRBV7-8
size: -
J: TRBJ2-1
CDR3: CASSLAPGSEQFF
DNA: TGTGCCAGCAGCTTAGCGCCAGGTTCAGAGCAGTTCTTC

D: -
V: TRBV9
size: few
J: TRBJ1-1
CDR3: CASSVGGFGPEAFF
DNA: TGTGCCAGCAGCGTAGGAGGGTTTGGTCCTGAAGCTTTCTTT

D: TRBD1
V: TRBV5-8
size: once
J: TRBJ1-5
CDR3: CASSLRQGRGNQPQHF
DNA: TGTGCCAGCAGTCTGAGACAGGGGCGCGGCAATCAGCCCCAGCATTTT

D: TRBD2
V: TRBV4-1
size: -
J: TRBJ2-1
CDR3: CASSPRLAGGLIEQFF
DNA: TGCGCCAGCAGCCCCCGACTAGCGGGGGGGCTAATTGAGCAGTTCTTC

D: -
V: TRBV11-2
size: -
J: TRBJ1-3
CDR3: CASSLERYGNTIYF
DNA: TGTGCCAGCAGCTTAGAGAGATACGGAAACACCATATATTTT

D: -
V: TRBV6-5
size: -
J: TRBJ1-2
CDR3: CASSYEQSYGYIF
DNA: TGTGCCAGCAGTTATGAACAGTCCTATGGCTACATCTTC

D: -
V: TRBV7-8
size: -
J: TRBJ1-3
CDR3: CASSLRTDISGNTIYF
DNA: TGTGCCAGCAGCTTAAGGACGGACATCTCTGGAAACACCATATATTTT

D: TRBD1
V: TRBV5-1
size: few
J: TRBJ1-2
CDR3: CASSLTGTGTYGYTF
DNA: TGCGCCAGCAGCCTAACCGGGACAGGCACCTATGGCTACACCTTC

D: -
V: TRBV7-3
size: -
J: TRBJ2-3
CDR3: CASSLLRGDTQYF
DNA: TGTGCCAGCAGCTTATTAAGGGGAGATACGCAGTATTTT

D: -
V: TRBV5-5
size: -
J: TRBJ1-4
CDR3: CASSLGQGEKLFF
DNA: TGTGCCAGCAGCTTGGGGCAGGGGGAAAAACTGTTTTTT

D: -
V: TRBV12-3/TRBV12-4
size: -
J: TRBJ1-1
CDR3: CASRPGRGTEAFF
DNA: TGTGCCAGCAGACCAGGGAGGGGCACTGAAGCTTTCTTT

D: TRBD1
V: TRBV11-3
size: -
J: TRBJ2-2
CDR3: CASSSGQGTGELFF
DNA: TGTGCCAGCAGCTCGGGACAGGGTACCGGGGAGCTGTTTTTT

D: TRBD1
V: TRBV7-2
size: -
J: TRBJ1-6
CDR3: CASSLRDSNSPLHF
DNA: TGTGCCAGCAGCTTACGGGACAGTAATTCACCCCTCCACTTT

D: -
V: TRBV11-3
size: once
J: TRBJ1-1
CDR3: CASSLEGGQAFF
DNA: TGTGCCAGCAGCCTCGAGGGTGGACAAGCTTTCTTT

D: -
V: TRBV30
size: -
J: TRBJ1-1
CDR3: CAWSVPYRGIGTEAFF
DNA: TGTGCCTGGAGTGTACCGTATAGGGGAATTGGCACTGAAGCTTTCTTT

D: TRBD1
V: TRBV7-9
size: -
J: TRBJ2-6
CDR3: CASSPRTGTNVLTF
DNA: TGTGCCAGCAGCCCAAGGACAGGGACGAACGTCCTGACTTTC

D: TRBD1
V: TRBV4-1
size: -
J: TRBJ1-5
CDR3: CASSPNNRGHSNQPQHF
DNA: TGCGCCAGCAGCCCCAACAACAGGGGACATAGCAATCAGCCCCAGCATTTT

D: -
V: TRBV11-3
size: once
J: TRBJ1-1
CDR3: CASSRTMNTEAFF
DNA: TGTGCCAGCAGCCGAACTATGAACACTGAAGCTTTCTTT

D: TRBD2
V: TRBV5-4
size: -
J: TRBJ2-7
CDR3: CASSTGTSRGGDEQYF
DNA: TGTGCCAGCAGCACCGGGACTAGCCGGGGCGGGGACGAGCAGTACTTC

D: -
V: TRBV6-1
size: -
J: TRBJ1-5
CDR3: CASSDRGRGNQPQHF
DNA: TGTGCCAGCAGTGACCGCGGGAGAGGCAATCAGCCCCAGCATTTT

D: -
V: TRBV5-1
size: -
J: TRBJ1-2
CDR3: CASSWGSAGDYGYTF
DNA: TGCGCCAGCAGCTGGGGGAGTGCAGGGGACTATGGCTACACCTTC

D: -
V: TRBV4-3
size: -
J: TRBJ1-6
CDR3: CASSQDGGTNSPLHF
DNA: TGCGCCAGCAGCCAAGATGGCGGGACTAATTCACCCCTCCACTTT

D: TRBD1
V: TRBV11-2
size: -
J: TRBJ1-1
CDR3: CASSRIDRGAMNTEAFF
DNA: TGTGCCAGCAGCCGAATTGACAGGGGGGCCATGAACACTGAAGCTTTCTTT

D: -
V: TRBV9
size: -
J: TRBJ2-3
CDR3: CASSVGGTPGGDTQYF
DNA: TGTGCCAGCAGCGTAGGAGGGACCCCAGGAGGGGATACGCAGTATTTT

D: -
V: TRBV4-1
size: -
J: TRBJ1-1
CDR3: CASSPDFSEAFF
DNA: TGCGCCAGCAGCCCCGACTTTTCTGAAGCTTTCTTT

D: TRBD1
V: TRBV28
size: -
J: TRBJ2-7
CDR3: CASVRQGHYEQYF
DNA: TGTGCCAGCGTCAGACAGGGACACTACGAGCAGTACTTC

D: -
V: TRBV15
size: -
J: TRBJ1-1
CDR3: CATSTRTANTEAFF
DNA: TGTGCCACCAGCACCCGGACAGCGAACACTGAAGCTTTCTTT